The 15 T cell receptor beta chains in this list originate from one sample, sequenced in a study of CD8+CD57+ T cells in acquired aplastic anemia (dated by TCRdb to between 2018 and 2020). Sequenced on an Illumina HiSeq 2000. Genomic DNA served as template for TCR beta VDJ combination and CDR3 sequence profiling. TCRdb handled the public reads itself, with Q25 trimming in fastp and clone calling in MiXCR, and kept productive beta chains. Each record represents a unique CDR3 protein, reported with the most common genes and DNA among its rows. For this sample there are 250,000 or so distinct CDR3 sequences; more than 40% appear just once. The ten largest clones take up over 7.5% of the sample. Patients chosen for sequencing had shown expansion of CD8+CD57+ cells by flow cytometry. The specimen sequenced was sorted CD4+, CD8+, or CD8+CD57+ T cells (not recorded which) from PBMCs. Receptor source: a human donor with aplastic anemia.

This clonotype showed up just a few times. The rearrangement joins TRBV25-1 to TRBJ1-2, with 7 positions matching TRBD1. V was clipped by 5 bases and J by 8 bases; unmatched bases: 8. CDR3 length: 13 amino acids. In germline, CDR1 is MGHDK, CDR2 SYGVNS. The CDR3 region has the DNA TGTGCCAGCAGTCTAACAGGGGAGAGCGGCTACACCTTC. Translation gives CASSLTGESGYTF.

This chain connects TRBV6-4 to TRBJ2-1; possible D gene TRBD1, 6 bases. The CDR3 is 15 residues long. From germline, CDR1 is MRHNA and CDR2 SNTAGT. V gave up 5 bases and J gave up 12 bases, with 23 bases separating them. The CDR3, as DNA: TGTGCCAGCAGTAGCGGAGACAGGTCCACAGATACGCAGTTCTTC. Translation: CASSSGDRSTDTQFF.

This clonotype has just a few counts. The gene calls are TRBV7-9 and TRBJ2-3, with 8 nucleotides matching TRBD2. This CDR3 is 15 amino acids long. The ends lost 6 bases at V and 11 bases at J; junction bases unmatched: 16. Germline V gives CDR1 SEHNR, CDR2 FQNEAQ (reference sequence). CDR3 amino acids: CASSDSAGAYNEQYF. DNA for the CDR3: TGTGCCAGCAGTGACTCAGCGGGGGCCTACAATGAGCAGTATTTT.

This clonotype was recorded only once. The gene calls are TRBV7-9 and TRBJ2-7; 10 bases fit TRBD2. CDR3 size: 15 residues. V shed 4 bases, J shed 3 bases, and the junction held 6 bases outside the gene matches. Germline V gene data show CDR1 as SEHNR and CDR2 as FQNEAQ (reference sequence). CDR3 DNA: TGTGCCAGCAGCTACTCTGGACTAGCGGTCTACGAGCAGTACGTC. It codes for CASSYSGLAVYEQYV.

This chain joins TRBV2 and TRBJ1-6; a possible D gene is TRBD1 (5 bases). V lost 5 bases to trimming and J lost 10 bases, with 21 bases between them. The length of the CDR3 is 16 residues. Looked up from germline, CDR1 is SNHLY and CDR2 is FYNNEI. CDR3 sequence: CASSPTGGIGASPLHF. Written as DNA, the CDR3 is TGTGCCAGCAGTCCCACCGGGGGGATCGGCGCCTCACCCCTCCACTTT.

V gene TRBV19 combines with J gene TRBJ2-7; no clear D. There are 13 residues in the CDR3. The V end lost 7 bases, the J end lost 5 bases, and 15 bases lay between the germline ends. From germline, CDR1 is LNHDA and CDR2 SQIVND (reference sequence). The DNA of the CDR3 is TGTGCCAGTACGACTTCGTTATTCGACGAGCAGTACTTC. Residues: CASTTSLFDEQYF.

Many counts were recorded for this clonotype. The chain carries TRBV24-1 and TRBJ2-1; 7 bases map to TRBD1. The CDR3 loop spans 14 amino acids. The ends lost 1 base at V and 7 bases at J; junction bases unmatched: 3. The germline gives CDR1 KGHDR, CDR2 SFDVKD. The CDR3 protein is CATSDFTGENEQFF. In DNA form, the CDR3 reads TGTGCCACCAGTGATTTTACAGGGGAGAATGAGCAGTTCTTC.

The genes are TRBV2 and TRBJ1-2; D not certain. V was trimmed by 6 bases and J by 2 bases, leaving 10 bases between them. This CDR3 is 13 amino acids long. The germline gives CDR1 SNHLY, CDR2 FYNNEI. The CDR3 sequence: CASRQTGNYGYTF. The CDR3 bases are TGTGCCAGCAGACAGACTGGGAACTATGGCTACACCTTC.

This chain joins TRBV9 and TRBJ2-1; D gene unclear. In germline, CDR1 is SGDLS, CDR2 YYNGEE. This CDR3 has 15 residues. The ends were cut back, 3 bases at V and 0 bases at J, with 10 bases in the middle. The CDR3 region has the DNA TGTGCCAGCAGCGCCGGACGGAGCTCCTACAATGAGCAGTTCTTC. It specifies CASSAGRSSYNEQFF.

This clonotype was seen repeatedly, ten times or more. The rearrangement links TRBV7-9 to TRBJ2-5, with unresolved D. The CDR3 sequence is 13 residues long. In germline, CDR1 is SEHNR, CDR2 FQNEAQ (reference sequence). The V and J ends lost 2 bases and 2 bases respectively, with 6 bases between them. CDR3 in amino acids: CASSLLSQETQYF. CDR3 DNA sequence: TGTGCCAGCAGCTTACTCAGTCAAGAGACCCAGTACTTC. The variable domain in full, with the rest retrieved from reference TRBV7-9 and TRBJ2-5, is DTGVSQNPRHKITKRGQNVTFRCDPISEHNRLYWYRQTLGQGPEFLTYFQNEAQLEKSRLLSDRFSAERPKGSFSTLEIQRTEQGDSAMYLCASSLLSQETQYFGPGTRLLVL.

This chain joins TRBV7-9 and TRBJ2-5, with 11 bases that match TRBD2. The length of the CDR3 is 16 residues. Germline CDR1 SEHNR, CDR2 FQNEAQ (reference sequence). With V trimmed by 0 bases and J by 5 bases, 5 bases remained unmatched. The CDR3 sequence is CASSLALASGGETQYF. Here the CDR3 DNA reads TGTGCCAGCAGCTTAGCGTTGGCTAGCGGGGGGGAGACCCAGTACTTC.

The chain couples TRBV7-9 to TRBJ1-4; a possible D gene is TRBD1 (6 bases). Germline-derived CDR1 and CDR2 are SEHNR and FQNEAQ (reference sequence). The V gene lost 5 bases and the J gene lost 7 bases, with 14 bases spanning the gap. This CDR3 has 14 amino acids. CDR3 sequence: CASSIQGGGEKLFF. As DNA, the CDR3 is TGTGCCAGCAGCATACAGGGCGGGGGTGAAAAACTGTTTTTT.

This clonotype was found many times. This chain joins TRBV19 and TRBJ2-3; tentatively, D is TRBD2 (6 bases). The length of the CDR3 is 13 residues. Germline lookup yields CDR1 LNHDA and CDR2 SQIVND (reference sequence). Trimming removed 6 bases from V and 4 bases from J, with 11 bases in between. The CDR3 here is CASSGGFADTQYF. In DNA form, the CDR3 reads TGTGCCAGTAGCGGGGGTTTCGCAGATACGCAGTATTTT. The full variable domain, with the rest looked up from reference TRBV19 and TRBJ2-3, is DGGITQSPKYLFRKEGQNVTLSCEQNLNHDAMYWYRQDPGQGLRLIYYSQIVNDFQKGDIAEGYSVSREKKESFPLTVTSAQKNPTAFYLCASSGGFADTQYFGPGTRLTVL.

In this sample, this clonotype turned up a few times. The CDR3 protein is CASKPGQETEKLFF. The CDR3, as DNA: TGTGCCAGCAAGCCGGGACAGGAGACTGAAAAACTGTTTTTT. The gene calls are TRBV6-4 and TRBJ1-4, with TRBD1 matching over 8 bases. J lost 7 bases, V lost 7 bases, and 8 bases had no gene match. The CDR3 is 14 amino acids. Germline V gene data show CDR1 as MRHNA and CDR2 as SNTAGT.

The sample holds a few counts of this clonotype. A much more abundant neighbour one base away suggests this may be a read error. Without the conserved terminal phenylalanine or tryptophan, this CDR3 likely stems from a read error. This chain connects TRBV7-9 to TRBJ2-2; D may match TRBD1 or TRBD2 (5 bases each). CDR3 length: 14 residues. V lost 11 bases, J lost 4 bases, and 17 bases lay in between. The germline gives CDR1 SEHNR, CDR2 FQNEAQ (reference sequence). The CDR3 reads CAGTGPPGTGELFL. The DNA for the CDR3 is TGTGCCGGTACGGGGCCCCCTGGCACCGGGGAGCTGTTTCTT.